Listed below are T cell receptor beta chains from one sample, sequenced in a study of cytomegalovirus exposure and HLA in healthy donors. Repertoires were generated with immunoSEQ multiplex PCR, while TCRdb's copy carries only in-frame clones and drops some. This sample carries fewer than 250,000 clones, about four fifths of them seen once, and the ten largest clones take roughly a tenth. Input material: PBMCs. The origin of the receptors is a woman aged 45-65 years in good health and CMV-seropositive. Each CDR3 is given with its conserved first and last residue. The D gene is left open where the match is weak. Expanded clones get a size class; other rows say once, few or many, or leave the size out.

J gene | V gene | clone size | D gene | CDR3 protein | CDR3 DNA
TRBJ2-7 | TRBV15 | . | . | CATSPGTGYSYEQYF | TGTGCCACCAGCCCCGGGACTGGCTACTCCTACGAGCAGTACTTC
TRBJ2-1 | TRBV7-3 | . | TRBD2 | CASSQGLAGQSEQFF | TGTGCCAGCAGCCAAGGACTAGCGGGACAGAGTGAGCAGTTCTTC
TRBJ1-2 | TRBV9 | . | . | CASSVVGTNYGYTF | TGTGCCAGCAGCGTAGTCGGGACTAACTATGGCTACACCTTC
TRBJ2-2 | TRBV18 | . | . | CASSPLRDGELFF | TGTGCCAGCTCACCCCTACGGGACGGGGAGCTGTTTTTT
TRBJ1-1 | TRBV14 | few | TRBD1 | CASRDRQGTGTEAFF | TGTGCCAGCAGGGATAGACAGGGAACGGGCACTGAAGCTTTCTTT
TRBJ1-2 | TRBV28 | . | . | CASSLGRGGYGYTF | TGTGCCAGCAGTTTGGGGCGGGGAGGCTATGGCTACACCTTC
TRBJ1-2 | TRBV5-8 | . | TRBD1 | CASSFDRVGYTF | TGTGCCAGCAGCTTCGACAGGGTTGGCTACACCTTC
TRBJ2-2 | TRBV28 | . | . | CASSFIEDYYSGELFF | TGTGCCAGCAGTTTTATAGAGGACTATTATTCCGGGGAGCTGTTTTTT
TRBJ2-7 | TRBV5-5 | . | TRBD1 | CASSSDRGRDYEQYF | TGTGCCAGCAGCTCGGACAGGGGGCGCGACTACGAGCAGTACTTC
TRBJ2-1 | TRBV9 | once | . | CASSVVLGPSVVQFF | TGTGCCAGCAGCGTAGTGCTAGGCCCTTCAGTAGTGCAGTTCTTC
TRBJ2-3 | TRBV19 | . | . | CASSIGRGRTDTQYF | TGTGCCAGTAGTATAGGGAGGGGGCGGACAGATACGCAGTATTTT
TRBJ2-1 | TRBV27 | . | . | CASSFVTGNNEQFF | TGTGCCAGCAGTTTCGTTACAGGAAACAATGAGCAGTTCTTC
TRBJ2-5 | TRBV7-2 | . | . | CASSLVPTGGPAETQYF | TGTGCCAGCAGCTTAGTCCCTACCGGGGGGCCCGCTGAGACCCAGTACTTC
TRBJ2-7 | TRBV5-8 | . | . | CASSLQAGSYEQYF | TGTGCCAGCAGCTTGCAGGCGGGCTCCTACGAGCAGTACTTC
TRBJ2-7 | TRBV6-5 | . | TRBD2 | CASSSLSGDTYEQYF | TGTGCCAGCAGTTCCCTTAGCGGGGACACCTACGAGCAGTACTTC
TRBJ1-6 | TRBV27 | . | . | CASGGDYNSPLHF | TGTGCCAGTGGGGGGGACTATAATTCACCCCTCCACTTT
TRBJ1-5 | TRBV28 | . | . | CATGLTGFGPQHF | TGTGCCACCGGGTTAACAGGTTTCGGACCCCAGCATTTT
TRBJ1-5 | TRBV7-8 | . | . | CASSLAEEAVRNQPQHF | TGTGCCAGCAGCTTAGCTGAGGAGGCAGTACGCAATCAGCCCCAGCATTTT
TRBJ2-5 | TRBV9 | . | . | CASSLRGQSGQETQYF | TGTGCCAGCAGCTTAAGGGGACAATCGGGGCAAGAGACCCAGTACTTC
TRBJ1-5 | TRBV19 | . | . | CASSIWGLGQPQHF | TGTGCCAGTAGTATATGGGGGCTGGGTCAGCCCCAGCATTTT
TRBJ2-5 | TRBV9 | . | . | CASSAYTSSETQYF | TGTGCCAGCAGCGCCTATACTAGTTCGGAGACCCAGTACTTC
TRBJ1-3 | TRBV27 | . | TRBD1 | CASSYGTGGNTIYF | TGTGCCAGCAGTTATGGGACAGGGGGAAACACCATATATTTT
TRBJ2-7 | TRBV6-6 | . | TRBD2 | CASRPRGGSYEQYF | TGTGCCAGCAGGCCGCGGGGGGGCTCCTACGAGCAGTACTTC
TRBJ1-6 | TRBV6-5 | . | . | CASSRRRVNNSPLHF | TGTGCCAGCAGCCGTCGACGGGTTAATAATTCACCCCTCCACTTT
TRBJ1-2 | TRBV4-2 | few | . | CASSQRTQTGTYGYTF | TGTGCCAGCAGCCAACGGACCCAGACAGGAACCTATGGCTACACCTTC
TRBJ1-1 | TRBV5-1 | few | . | CASSFLGGNTEAFF | TGCGCCAGCAGCTTCTTAGGGGGTAACACTGAAGCTTTCTTT
TRBJ2-7 | TRBV2 | . | TRBD1 | CASSEARTGASEQYF | TGTGCCAGCAGTGAAGCCCGGACAGGGGCATCCGAGCAGTACTTC
TRBJ1-6 | TRBV7-2 | . | TRBD1 | CASTPDRGRNSPLHF | TGTGCCAGCACCCCGGACAGGGGACGCAATTCACCCCTCCACTTT
TRBJ2-5 | TRBV7-9 | once | TRBD2 | CASSLAGGKQETQYF | TGTGCCAGCAGCTTAGCGGGGGGGAAACAAGAGACCCAGTACTTC
TRBJ2-7 | TRBV7-8 | . | . | CASSFRLGHSGSYYEQYF | TGTGCCAGCAGCTTCCGCCTGGGGCACTCCGGGAGTTACTACGAGCAGTACTTC
TRBJ1-4 | TRBV30 | . | TRBD1 | CAWRATGATNEKLFF | TGTGCCTGGAGAGCTACAGGGGCAACTAATGAAAAACTGTTTTTT
TRBJ1-5 | TRBV30 | . | TRBD1 | CAWTDPRDRGQPQHF | TGTGCCTGGACCGATCCCCGGGACAGGGGACAGCCCCAGCATTTT
TRBJ2-5 | TRBV5-8 | . | . | CASSLVRGIQETQYF | TGTGCCAGCAGCTTGGTTCGCGGAATCCAAGAGACCCAGTACTTC
TRBJ2-1 | TRBV2 | . | TRBD2 | CASSWTSGGMYNEQFF | TGTGCCAGCAGTTGGACTAGCGGGGGGATGTACAATGAGCAGTTCTTC
TRBJ2-7 | TRBV28 | few | . | CASSLSTTWGVYEQYF | TGTGCCAGCAGTTTGTCTACGACATGGGGGGTCTACGAGCAGTACTTC
TRBJ2-7 | TRBV28 | . | . | CASSTQQALSNEQYF | TGTGCCAGCAGTACACAACAGGCACTAAGCAACGAGCAGTACTTC